A selection of T cell receptor beta chains follows, all from one sample in a study of Graves' ophthalmopathy and Graves' hyperthyroidism. TCRdb passed the multiplex PCR reads through MiXCR, listing each CDR3 protein once. This table holds over 650,000 distinct CDR3 sequences, more than 40% found once. Sequences were obtained from peripheral blood. The receptors derive from an adult man with Graves' ophthalmopathy. CDR3s include the opening cysteine and the closing phenylalanine or tryptophan. D genes are given only for firm matches. A row's size may be missing; if present it is once, few, many or a size class.

v_gene	abundance	d_gene	j_gene	CDR3nt	CDR3aa
TRBV7-8	.	.	TRBJ1-5	TGTGCCAGCAGCCAATACGAGACCCAGCATTTT	CASSQYETQHF
TRBV5-5	many	.	TRBJ1-4	TGTGCCAGCAGCTTGCAGACAGCTGGACTGTTTTTT	CASSLQTAGLFF
TRBV7-9	.	.	TRBJ1-4	TGTGCCAGCAGCTTGAGGAACTGTTTTTTT	CASSLRNCFF
TRBV19	many	TRBD1	TRBJ2-7	TGTGCCAGTAGTATCGGGGGACAGGCAACCTACGAGCAGTACTTC	CASSIGGQATYEQYF
TRBV20-1	few	TRBD1	TRBJ2-5	TGCAGTGCTAGAGACCGGACAGGCCCGCGAGAGACCCAGTACTTC	CSARDRTGPRETQYF
TRBV10-3	many	.	TRBJ2-7	TGTGCCAGCGCAGTATCTACCAGCTCCTACGAGCAGTACTTC	CASAVSTSSYEQYF
TRBV5-1	many	TRBD2	TRBJ2-7	TGTGCCAGCAGCTTAGGAGCGGGGGGTGAGCAGTACTTC	CASSLGAGGEQYF
TRBV7-2	many	.	TRBJ1-5	TGTGCCAGCAGCTTAGAGTCAGGGTCTGTGCAGCCCCAGCATTTT	CASSLESGSVQPQHF
TRBV29-1	many	TRBD1	TRBJ2-2	TGCAGCGTCGGACAGGGGCAAACCGGGGAGCTGTTTTTT	CSVGQGQTGELFF
TRBV29-1	few	.	TRBJ2-3	TGCAGCGTTGAAAGGGATGGGAACGGGTATTTT	CSVERDGNGYF
TRBV5-1	.	TRBD2	TRBJ2-7	TGCGCCAGCAGCCCGGTGGCGGGAGGGTCCTACGAGCAGTACTTC	CASSPVAGGSYEQYF
TRBV7-9	many	.	TRBJ2-7	TGTGCCAGCAGCCCCCGGACAGAGAGCTCCTACGAGCAGTACTTC	CASSPRTESSYEQYF
TRBV15	.	.	TRBJ1-2	TGTGCCACCAGCAGGGGCAGGCCAAACTATGGCTACACCTTC	CATSRGRPNYGYTF
TRBV7-3	.	TRBD1	TRBJ2-2	TGTGCCAGCAGCCCCGCCGGGACAGGAAACACCGGGGAGCTGTTTTTT	CASSPAGTGNTGELFF
TRBV9	many	.	TRBJ2-5	TGTGCCAGCAGCGCGGAGGGGGTCCAAGAGACCCAGTACTTC	CASSAEGVQETQYF
TRBV18	.	.	TRBJ1-4	TGTGCCAGCTCTTACAAGTGGGGAAAACTGTTTTTT	CASSYKWGKLFF
TRBV20-1	few	.	TRBJ1-2	TGCAGTGCTAGAGATGGGGGTTTGGATGGCTACACCTTC	CSARDGGLDGYTF
TRBV2	many	.	TRBJ1-4	TGTGCCAGCAGTGACGGGGCTGCTAATGAAAAACTGTTTTTT	CASSDGAANEKLFF
TRBV10-2	.	TRBD1	TRBJ1-6	TGCGCCAGCAGTGGCCCACAGGGGAGTTCACCCCTCCACTTT	CASSGPQGSSPLHF
TRBV19	few	.	TRBJ1-5	TGTGCCAGTAGTATTTTGTACGGAAAAGGAGCGCATCAGCCCCAGCATTTT	CASSILYGKGAHQPQHF
TRBV2	.	.	TRBJ2-5	TGTGCCAGCAGTGCATCAGAGACCCAGTACTTC	CASSASETQYF
TRBV19	many	.	TRBJ2-5	TGTGCCAGTAGCCCGATTCAAGAGACCCAGTACTTC	CASSPIQETQYF
TRBV10-3	.	.	TRBJ1-1	TGTGCCATCAGTGAGACGGGACGGAAAGCTTTCTTT	CAISETGRKAFF
TRBV7-2	many	.	TRBJ2-7	TGTGCCAGCAGCTCGGATGGTGGTTACGAGCAGTACTTC	CASSSDGGYEQYF
TRBV19	.	TRBD1	TRBJ1-1	TGTGCCAGTAGTGGGACAGGGGATGAAGCTTTCTTT	CASSGTGDEAFF
TRBV7-2	.	.	TRBJ1-2	TGTGCCACCAGCTTTACGTCGAGCCCCCTATGGGGCTACACCTTC	CATSFTSSPLWGYTF
TRBV7-2	.	.	TRBJ2-5	TGTGCCAGCAGCACTCGACAGCCTAATCAGCCCCAGTACTTC	CASSTRQPNQPQYF
TRBV2	many	.	TRBJ1-2	TGTGCCAGCAGTGAAGTTTATTCGGATGGCTACACCTTC	CASSEVYSDGYTF
TRBV7-2	.	TRBD1	TRBJ1-1	TGTGCCAGCAGTCCGGGACAGGGGGCTGACACTGAAGCTTTCTTT	CASSPGQGADTEAFF
TRBV2	few	.	TRBJ1-2	TGTGCCAGCTCATCCCTCAGGGAATCCTATGGCTACACCTTC	CASSSLRESYGYTF
TRBV25-1	.	TRBD1	TRBJ1-6	TGTGCCAGCAGACAGGGACAGGGGCGAAATTCACCCCTCCACTTT	CASRQGQGRNSPLHF
TRBV2	once	TRBD2	TRBJ2-7	TGTGCCAGCCTCGGGGCGGGGGACTCCTACGAGCAGTACTTC	CASLGAGDSYEQYF
TRBV29-1	many	.	TRBJ1-1	TGCAGCGCCAGTTTGTCTGAAGCTTTCTTT	CSASLSEAFF
TRBV12-3/TRBV12-4	many	TRBD1	TRBJ1-2	TGTGCCAGCAGCTTGGACAGGGAGGATGGCTACACCTTC	CASSLDREDGYTF
TRBV7-9	many	.	TRBJ2-7	TGTGCCAGCGGAGGGGGACTCTCCTACGAGCAGTACTTC	CASGGGLSYEQYF
TRBV5-4	.	TRBD1	TRBJ1-1	TGTGCCAGCAGCCTCAAGACAGGGGGCCACACTGAAGCTTTCTTT	CASSLKTGGHTEAFF
TRBV4-2	.	TRBD1	TRBJ1-6	TGTGCCAGCAGCCAAGGGACAGGCCCCGTATCACCCCTCCACTTT	CASSQGTGPVSPLHF
TRBV10-3	many	.	TRBJ1-1	TGTGCCATCAGTGGGCTGGGACTCCCGAACACTGAAGCTTTCTTT	CAISGLGLPNTEAFF
TRBV29-1	many	.	TRBJ1-2	TGCAGCGTGGACCACGATGGCTACACCTTC	CSVDHDGYTF
TRBV13	few	.	TRBJ2-5	TGTGCCAGCAGCTTAGTAAATCGAGGGGAAGAGACCCAGTACTTC	CASSLVNRGEETQYF
TRBV19	few	.	TRBJ1-2	TGTGCCTGGAGTGGGCTCGGCAACTATGGCTACACCTTC	CAWSGLGNYGYTF
TRBV9	.	.	TRBJ1-2	TGTGCCAGCGGCTCCGGGACGGTCTATGGCTACACCTTC	CASGSGTVYGYTF
TRBV15	.	.	TRBJ2-5	TGTGCCACCAGCAGAGAGGTCAGATATCAGCCCCAGTACTTC	CATSREVRYQPQYF
TRBV29-1	.	TRBD1	TRBJ1-3	TGCAGCGTTGAAAACAGGGGGGACTATGGCTACACCATATATTTT	CSVENRGDYGYTIYF
TRBV10-3	once	.	TRBJ1-1	TGTGCCATCAGCCCGAACCGGGATGAAAAACTCTTT	CAISPNRDEKLF
TRBV7-9	many	.	TRBJ1-2	TGTGCCAGCAGCTTAATGGCCGAATCCTATGGCTACACCTTC	CASSLMAESYGYTF
TRBV10-2	many	.	TRBJ2-7	TGCGCCAGCAGTGATATCGGGACCTCTGCCTACGAGCAGTACTTC	CASSDIGTSAYEQYF
TRBV7-2	.	TRBD1	TRBJ2-3	TGTGCCAGCAGCCAGGGGGCTGGCACAGATACGCAGTATTTT	CASSQGAGTDTQYF
TRBV9	many	.	TRBJ1-1	TGTGCCAGCAGCGTAGCCCAGGGGCACACTGAAGCTTTCTTT	CASSVAQGHTEAFF
TRBV5-6	many	.	TRBJ1-5	TGTGCCAGCAGCTTGTTTGCCAGGCTGAGGAGTCAGCCCCAGCATTTT	CASSLFARLRSQPQHF
TRBV7-3	many	.	TRBJ1-2	TGTGCCAGCAGACTAGGATTTGGCTACACCTTC	CASRLGFGYTF
TRBV19	.	.	TRBJ2-7	TGTGCCAGCAGTGAATTTGACGCCTACGAGCAGTACTTC	CASSEFDAYEQYF
TRBV5-1	many	.	TRBJ1-2	TGCGCCAGCAGCTCCACCGGGCCTCCTAACTATGGCTACACCTTC	CASSSTGPPNYGYTF